This T cell receptor beta chain was sequenced in a study of blood T cells in healthy people across ages. A second PCR of 7 to 11 cycles used a sample-barcoded 5' primer and a J-beta primer mix. TCRdb re-called the 5' RACE reads through MiXCR, storing one row per CDR3 protein. The repertoire holds 700,000 or so distinct CDR3 sequences, with around 41% as singletons. This clonotype appeared a few times. Healthy individuals of Caucasian origin from Russia, aged about 6 to 95, served as donors. The V gene lost 2 bases and the J gene lost 3 bases, with 14 bases spanning the gap. Germline V gene lookup returns CDR1 LGHNA and CDR2 YNFKEQ. This CDR3 region has 16 residues.

J is TRBJ2-4 and V is TRBV4-2, with a weak D call TRBD2 (6 bases). The material sequenced was blood. This TCR came from a man at least 80 years old in good health. CDR3 amino acids: CASSQYWVADKNIQYF. The CDR3 DNA reads TGTGCCAGCAGCCAATATTGGGTAGCGGACAAAAACATTCAGTACTTC.